These 2 T cell receptor beta chains share one sample of origin, sequenced in a study of beta chain features in type 1 diabetes. Expressed TCRB transcripts got sequenced, as all isolated RNA was reverse transcribed. Assay used: immunoSEQ multiplex PCR; TCRdb lists only in-frame clones, some missing. In the table there are around 280,000 clones, approximately 15% of which are singletons. These receptors have no known antigen. General observations from the study: There was a moderate but significant shortening of TCRB CDR3s in all four CD4+ subsets of Type 1 diabetes patients.

Sequenced material: naive CD4+ T cells from blood. These receptors all stem from a man younger than 30 with type 1 diabetes.

The V call is TRBV5-4, the J call TRBJ1-1; D uncertain. The V gene's germline CDR1 is SGHNT and CDR2 YYREEE (reference sequence). V was clipped by 4 bases and J by 1 base, with 17 bases between them. The CDR3 length is 16 residues. The CDR3 DNA reads TGTGCCAGCAGCCTCGTAAGAGGGTTTCCGAACACTGAAGCTTTCTTT. It codes for CASSLVRGFPNTEAFF.

The chain carries TRBV28 and TRBJ2-4, with D tentatively TRBD2 (5 bases). Looked up from germline, CDR1 is MDHEN and CDR2 is SYDVKM. The CDR3 spans 14 residues. V was pared by 7 bases and J by 0 bases, with 10 bases between. The CDR3 bases are TGTGCCAGCAAAGGGAGACTAGCCAAAAACATTCAGTACTTC. Protein sequence: CASKGRLAKNIQYF. Looking up the rest from reference TRBV28 and TRBJ2-4 gives the full variable domain: DVKVTQSSRYLVKRTGEKVFLECVQDMDHENMFWYRQDPGLGLRLIYFSYDVKMKEKGDIPEGYSVSREKKERFSLILESASTNQTSMYLCASKGRLAKNIQYFGAGTRLSVL.